The clone carrying this T cell receptor (beta chain) was counted many times. The J segment lost 3 bases and the V segment lost 4 bases, leaving 2 bases of the junction unmatched. Germline V gives CDR1 MDHEN, CDR2 SYDVKM. The CDR3 contains 13 residues. TCRdb re-derived calls from the 5' RACE reads in MiXCR, one entry per CDR3 protein. The sample lists 35,000 to 45,000 distinct CDR3 sequences; roughly 6% were seen once. This record comes from a study of early T cells in non-severe SARS-CoV-2 infection. Study at large: Sequencing was performed on bulk RNA from unsorted whole blood, leaving chains unpaired.

The sequence derives from an adult who was a healthcare worker with PCR-confirmed SARS-CoV-2 infection or an uninfected control (not recorded which). This sample comprised whole blood, obtained at baseline. The rearrangement uses TRBV28 and TRBJ2-7; 8 bases align to TRBD1. The CDR3 nucleotides read TGTGCCAGCAGTTGGGACAGGAACTACGAGCAGTACTTC. Its translation: CASSWDRNYEQYF.